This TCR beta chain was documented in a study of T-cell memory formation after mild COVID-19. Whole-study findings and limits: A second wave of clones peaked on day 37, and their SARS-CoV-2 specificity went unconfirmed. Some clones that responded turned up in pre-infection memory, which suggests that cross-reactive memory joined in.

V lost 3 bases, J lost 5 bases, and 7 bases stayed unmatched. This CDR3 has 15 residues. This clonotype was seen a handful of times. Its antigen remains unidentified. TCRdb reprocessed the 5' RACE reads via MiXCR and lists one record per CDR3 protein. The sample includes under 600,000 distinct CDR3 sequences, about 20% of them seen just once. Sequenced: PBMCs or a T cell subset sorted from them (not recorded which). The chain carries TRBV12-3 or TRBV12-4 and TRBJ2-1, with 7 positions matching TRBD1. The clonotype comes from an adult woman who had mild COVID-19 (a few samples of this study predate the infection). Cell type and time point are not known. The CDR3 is CASSFSAGGHNEQFF. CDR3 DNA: TGTGCCAGCAGTTTCTCGGCAGGGGGACACAATGAGCAGTTCTTC.